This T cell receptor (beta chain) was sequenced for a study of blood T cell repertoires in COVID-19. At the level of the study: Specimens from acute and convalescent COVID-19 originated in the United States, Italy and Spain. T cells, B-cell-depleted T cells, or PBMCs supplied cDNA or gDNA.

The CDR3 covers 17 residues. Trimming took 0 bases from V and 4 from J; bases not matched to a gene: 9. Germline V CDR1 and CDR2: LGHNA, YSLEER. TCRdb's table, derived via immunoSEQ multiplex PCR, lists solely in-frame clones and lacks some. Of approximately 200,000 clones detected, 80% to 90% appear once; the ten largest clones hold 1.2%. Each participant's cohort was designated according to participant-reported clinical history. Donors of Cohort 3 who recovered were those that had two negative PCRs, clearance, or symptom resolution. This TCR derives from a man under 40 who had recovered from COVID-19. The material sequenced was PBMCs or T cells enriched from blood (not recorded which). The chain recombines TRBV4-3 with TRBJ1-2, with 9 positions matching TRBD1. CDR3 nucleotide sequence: TGCGCCAGCAGCCAAGATAGGACCGGGACAGGGCTCTATGGCTACACCTTC. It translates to CASSQDRTGTGLYGYTF.